The 2 T cell receptor beta chains in this list originate from one sample, sequenced in a study of cytotoxic CD8 clonotypes in ibrutinib-treated CLL. TCRdb's copy holds only in-frame clones and misses some; the assay was immunoSEQ multiplex PCR. The sample has 80,000 to 95,000 clones, 70% to 80% seen once. This material consisted of PBMCs, taken after 12 months of ibrutinib treatment. The receptors were gathered from a human donor with chronic lymphocytic leukemia.

This sequence joins TRBV28 and TRBJ1-2; TRBD1 matches at 7 bases. Germline V gene lookup returns CDR1 MDHEN and CDR2 SYDVKM. The J segment lost 8 bases and the V segment lost 6 bases, leaving 12 bases of the junction unmatched. The CDR3 has 14 amino acids. In nucleotides, the CDR3 is TGTGCCAGCAGCCTAGGACAGGAGACTTTGGGCTACACCTTC. It specifies CASSLGQETLGYTF.

V is TRBV2 and J is TRBJ2-5, with D possibly TRBD2 on 6 matching bases. V lost 6 bases and J 4 bases, leaving 9 bases between the germline ends. CDR1 and CDR2 from the germline V gene are SNHLY and FYNNEI. CDR3 length: 12 residues. CDR3 in amino acids: CASRQGGETQYF. The CDR3 bases are TGTGCCAGCAGGCAGGGAGGAGAGACCCAGTACTTC.